Below are 16 T cell receptor beta chains sequenced from a single sample in a study of blood T cells in healthy people across ages. The authors ran a second PCR of about 7 to 11 cycles using a sample-barcoded 5' primer and a J-beta primer mix. Using its own MiXCR run on the 5' RACE reads, TCRdb lists one record per CDR3 protein. The table records 1.2 million to 1.5 million distinct CDR3 sequences, 59% of them present only once. The specimen was blood. Receptor source: a man younger than 35 in good health.

The gene calls are TRBV20-1 and TRBJ2-6; TRBD1 might be the D (5 bases). V gave up 5 bases and J gave up 0 bases, with 14 bases separating them. In germline, CDR1 is DFQATT, CDR2 SNEGSKA (reference sequence). CDR3 length: 16 residues. The CDR3 sequence: CSAQTVLSSGANVLTF. The CDR3 DNA sequence: TGCAGTGCTCAGACAGTCCTAAGCTCTGGGGCCAACGTCCTGACTTTC.

The chain couples TRBV7-9 to TRBJ2-5, with TRBD2 matching over 11 bases. There are 17 residues in the CDR3. Germline loops: CDR1 SEHNR, CDR2 FQNEAQ (reference sequence). V lost 3 bases, J lost 0 bases, and 6 bases stayed unmatched. The chain's CDR3 is CASSFAGTSGNQETQYF. The CDR3 coding sequence is TGTGCCAGCAGCTTTGCCGGGACTAGCGGAAACCAAGAGACCCAGTACTTC.

This clonotype was observed many times. The junction departs from germline at one end; a sequencing error may be responsible. V gene TRBV7-9 combines with J gene TRBJ2-1; D may be TRBD1 (5 bases). CDR1 and CDR2 from the germline V gene are SEHNR and FQNEAQ (reference sequence). CDR3 size: 11 residues. CDR3 bases: TGCGCCAGCAGCCTTACAGGCGAGCAGTTCTTC. It codes for CASSLTGEQFF.

A single count supports this clonotype. The J gene is TRBJ2-5, the V gene TRBV3-1; D is perhaps TRBD2 (5 bases). The J call may be mistaken, given a closer DNA end match to TRBJ2-7. Per the germline V gene, CDR1 is LGHDT and CDR2 is YNNKEL (reference sequence). There are 11 residues in the CDR3. The CDR3 spells CASPGSGEQYF. In DNA, the CDR3 is TGTGCCAGTCCTGGCAGCGGCGAGCAGTACTTC.

This clonotype was seen only a few times. The chain couples TRBV27 to TRBJ1-2; D unresolved. The CDR3 extends over 13 amino acids. CDR1 MNHEY and CDR2 SMNVEV come from the germline V gene (reference sequence). V gave up 0 bases and J gave up 4 bases, with 6 bases separating them. CDR3 nucleotides: TGTGCCAGCAGTTTATCCCCGCGCTATGGCTACACCTTC. The encoded protein is CASSLSPRYGYTF.

There are a few counts of this clonotype. This chain joins TRBV7-2 and TRBJ2-7, with D perhaps matching TRBD2 (6 bases). Trimming cost V 4 bases and J 2 bases, with 12 bases left between them. CDR1 is SGHTA, CDR2 FQGNSA, per germline. This CDR3 region has 14 residues. CDR3 residues: CASSYPGLAYEQYF. CDR3 sequence (DNA): TGTGCCAGCAGCTACCCGGGACTGGCCTACGAGCAGTACTTC.

This chain links TRBV29-1 with TRBJ2-1, with 8 bases identical to TRBD2. Germline CDR1 is SQVTM and CDR2 is ANQGSEA. This CDR3 comprises 16 residues. V was clipped by 0 bases and J by 3 bases; unmatched bases: 7. The chain's CDR3 is CSVEDWRGDFYNEQFF. Here the CDR3 DNA reads TGCAGCGTTGAAGATTGGCGGGGGGACTTCTACAATGAGCAGTTCTTC.

This chain links TRBV4-1 with TRBJ2-1, with 8 bases identical to TRBD2. Germline CDR1 and CDR2: MGHRA and YSYEKL. Trimming at V came to 4 bases and at J to 4 bases, leaving 9 bases not matched to a gene. The CDR3 sequence is 16 residues long. The CDR3 reads CASSPLPGGAYNEQFF. Written as DNA, the CDR3 is TGCGCCAGCAGCCCCCTCCCCGGGGGGGCTTACAATGAGCAGTTCTTC.

The chain combines TRBV20-1 with TRBJ2-7; weak D call: TRBD1 (6 bases). The CDR3 runs 13 residues. Per the germline V gene, CDR1 is DFQATT and CDR2 is SNEGSKA (reference sequence). The CDR3 reads CSPQGPASYEQYF. DNA of the CDR3: TGCAGCCCGCAGGGGCCAGCCTCCTACGAGCAGTACTTC.

This clonotype was detected only a few times. CDR3 region: CASTILAGGKETQYF. CDR3 nucleotides: TGTGCCAGCACCATACTAGCGGGAGGGAAAGAGACCCAGTACTTC. The V and J genes are TRBV6-5 and TRBJ2-5, with 13 bases aligning to TRBD2. This CDR3 is built from 15 residues. Germline V gene lookup returns CDR1 MNHEY and CDR2 SVGAGI. V gave up 7 bases and J gave up 3 bases; unmatched junction bases: 5.

The chain has TRBV6-1 and TRBJ2-5; 7 positions match TRBD2. The CDR3 has 12 residues. Trimming removed 6 bases from V and 11 bases from J; junction bases left unmatched: 9. Germline CDR1 reads MNHNS; CDR2 reads SASEGT. Here the CDR3 DNA reads TGTGCCAGCAGACCCTGGGGAGGGGAGCAGTACTTC. The encoded protein is CASRPWGGEQYF.

In this sample, this clonotype turned up a few times. This chain uses TRBV7-2 with TRBJ2-5, with D perhaps matching TRBD1 (5 bases). Germline-derived CDR1 and CDR2 are SGHTA and FQGNSA. This CDR3 contains 16 residues. V dropped 0 bases and J dropped 4 bases, with 15 bases sitting between them. The CDR3 region has the DNA TGTGCCAGCAGCTTAGCGTTCGGGCAGGGTGGAGAGACCCAGTACTTC. Its translation: CASSLAFGQGGETQYF.

The chain joins TRBV13 to TRBJ2-3, with 14 bases lining up with TRBD2. The CDR3 length is 16 residues. Germline V gene lookup returns CDR1 PRHDT and CDR2 FYEKMQ (reference sequence). Losses at the gene ends were 3 bases for V and 4 bases for J; bases not matched to a gene: 3. As DNA, the CDR3 is TGTGCCAGCAGCTTTCTGGGACTAGCGGGGGCAGATACGCAGTATTTT. Amino acids: CASSFLGLAGADTQYF.

The V call is TRBV12-3 or TRBV12-4, the J call TRBJ2-1, with a possible D match to TRBD2 (5 bases). The V end lost 5 bases, the J end lost 4 bases, and 21 bases lay between the germline ends. The length of the CDR3 is 17 residues. The CDR3 nucleotides read TGTGCCAGCAGTGTCACCGATGCACCAGGAGGTTACAATGAGCAGTTCTTC. It yields the protein CASSVTDAPGGYNEQFF.

The gene calls are TRBV20-1 and TRBJ1-2, with D maybe TRBD1 (5 bases). CDR1 and CDR2 from the germline V gene are DFQATT and SNEGSKA (reference sequence). The CDR3 runs 13 residues. V lost 6 bases and J 4 bases, leaving 15 bases between the germline ends. The CDR3 DNA reads as TGCAGTGCCCCGGGACGTGGGAGCTATGGCTACACCTTC. It encodes CSAPGRGSYGYTF.

This clonotype came up a few times. The CDR3 loop is CSVGELSGANVLTF. CDR3 nucleotides: TGCAGCGTTGGTGAGCTCTCTGGGGCCAACGTCCTGACTTTC. V is TRBV29-1 and J is TRBJ2-6, with no clear D. The germline gives CDR1 SQVTM, CDR2 ANQGSEA. This CDR3 contains 14 residues. Trimming took off 4 bases at V and 0 bases at J, with 7 bases between the two ends.